The clone carrying this TCR beta chain is termed medium-sized. With 32 V and 13 J primers, multiplex PCR amplified the TCR beta CDR3. Using its own MiXCR run on the multiplex PCR reads, TCRdb lists one record per CDR3 protein. The sample yields 1,500 to 2,000 distinct CDR3 sequences, roughly 30% seen once. Trimming stripped 0 bases from V and 4 bases from J, with 6 bases between. The CDR3 is 13 residues long. CDR1 is MNHNS and CDR2 is SASEGT in the germline V gene. Bulk tumor genomic DNA, 550 to 650 ng per sample, was the template. From each primary tumor, several far-apart biopsies were obtained during surgery. The patients were newly diagnosed with non-small cell lung cancer, had not been treated, and had curative surgery. This entry comes from a study of immune heterogeneity within non-small cell lung tumors.

This chain uses TRBV6-1 with TRBJ1-1; possible D gene TRBD1, 6 bases. This TCR was recovered from a man aged 55 to 69 with non-small cell lung cancer. The sample consisted of lung tumor tissue. The CDR3 region is CASSEAGGTEAFF. CDR3 in DNA: TGTGCCAGCAGTGAAGCAGGGGGCACTGAAGCTTTCTTT.